These 25 T cell receptor beta chains originate from one sample sequenced in a study of T cell repertoires in cytomegalovirus infection. One entry per CDR3 protein, called by TCRdb with MiXCR from the reads. The table has around 530,000 distinct CDR3 sequences, around 27% seen once; the top ten hold over 10%. The sample was PBMCs. These receptors came from a human donor in good health (CMV status not recorded). Some clones in this sample may be carry-over from other donors' samples.

This clonotype was seen only a few times. J is TRBJ1-6 and V is TRBV7-9; D not certain. Germline V gene lookup returns CDR1 SEHNR and CDR2 FQNEAQ (reference sequence). The CDR3 contains 18 residues. With 3 bases removed from V and 0 bases from J, the gap between germline ends came to 15 bases. CDR3 coding DNA: TGTGCCAGCAGCTTCTCCGGAGGGTCGAGCTCCTATAATTCACCCCTCCACTTT. Translated, it gives CASSFSGGSSSYNSPLHF.

This clonotype was found once. The V call is TRBV6-6, the J call TRBJ1-2, with 7 bases aligning to TRBD1. CDR3 size: 14 residues. Germline V gene sequence: CDR1 MNHNY, CDR2 SVGAGI (reference sequence). V was clipped by 2 bases and J by 8 bases; unmatched bases: 8. The CDR3 spells CASSYDVHRGGYTF. CDR3 coding DNA: TGTGCCAGCAGTTACGACGTCCACAGGGGAGGCTACACCTTC.

This chain uses TRBV5-1 with TRBJ2-3; D is undetermined. There are 14 residues in the CDR3. Germline assignment: CDR1 SGHRS and CDR2 YFSETQ. Between the trimmed V and J ends, which lost 1 base and 2 bases, there was a span of 8 bases. CDR3 protein: CASSLTSPTDTQYF. The CDR3 DNA sequence: TGCGCCAGCAGCTTGACCAGCCCCACAGATACGCAGTATTTT.

This clonotype came up many times. For the CDR3, the DNA is TGTGCCAGCAGCTTAGTGTACAGGGCCCGAGACTATGGCTACACCTTC. Translation gives CASSLVYRARDYGYTF. The chain has TRBV7-2 and TRBJ1-2, with D possibly being TRBD1 (6 bases). Trimming cost V 1 base and J 3 bases, with 15 bases left between them. The CDR3 contains 16 residues. CDR1 is SGHTA, CDR2 FQGNSA, per germline.

This chain links TRBV12-3 or TRBV12-4 with TRBJ1-2; TRBD1 matches at 11 bases. With V trimmed by 6 bases and J by 6 bases, 6 bases remained unmatched. The CDR3 totals 14 residues. CDR3 coding DNA: TGTGCCAGCAGACACCGGGACAGGGGGGATGGCTACACCTTC. Protein product: CASRHRDRGDGYTF.

This clonotype appeared a few times. The rearrangement uses TRBV28 and TRBJ2-5; D might be TRBD2 (6 bases). Trimming removed 10 bases at V and 2 bases at J, with 14 bases between. Germline loops: CDR1 MDHEN, CDR2 SYDVKM. The CDR3 length is 13 residues. The CDR3 is CATFMGGQETQYF. The CDR3 nucleotides are TGTGCCACTTTCATGGGGGGACAAGAGACCCAGTACTTC. The variable domain in full, with the rest retrieved from reference TRBV28 and TRBJ2-5, is DVKVTQSSRYLVKRTGEKVFLECVQDMDHENMFWYRQDPGLGLRLIYFSYDVKMKEKGDIPEGYSVSREKKERFSLILESASTNQTSMYLCATFMGGQETQYFGPGTRLLVL.

The chain couples TRBV19 to TRBJ1-1; D uncertain. The CDR3 contains 13 residues. CDR1 is LNHDA and CDR2 is SQIVND in the germline V gene (reference sequence). With 7 bases removed from V and 0 bases from J, the gap between germline ends came to 9 bases. This CDR3 is CASTASMNTEAFF. Here the CDR3 DNA reads TGTGCCAGTACGGCGAGCATGAACACTGAAGCTTTCTTT.

The chain recombines TRBV20-1 with TRBJ1-3, with unresolved D. CDR1 DFQATT and CDR2 SNEGSKA come from the germline V gene (reference sequence). This CDR3 comprises 13 residues. V lost 3 bases and J lost 2, with 8 bases in between. The CDR3 region has the DNA TGCAGTGCTAGTTCGGGCGCTGGAAACACCATATATTTT. As protein: CSASSGAGNTIYF.

The chain employs TRBV12-3 or TRBV12-4 and TRBJ1-5; D is perhaps TRBD1 (5 bases). The CDR3 runs 14 residues. V was cut by 2 bases and J by 6 bases, with 11 bases left in between. The CDR3 region has the DNA TGTGCCAGCAGTTTATTGGGGGGAGGTCAGCCCCAGCATTTT. Translation gives CASSLLGGGQPQHF.

This clonotype was counted many times. The rearrangement joins TRBV7-9 to TRBJ2-1, with TRBD2 matching over 9 bases. V was pared by 5 bases and J by 7 bases, with 9 bases of the junction left unmatched. CDR1 and CDR2 from the germline V gene are SEHNR and FQNEAQ (reference sequence). The CDR3 is made up of 15 amino acids. Written as DNA, the CDR3 is TGTGCCAGCAGCCCCCCCTTAGCGGGAGTTAATGAGCAGTTCTTC. It yields the protein CASSPPLAGVNEQFF.

This clonotype was seen a handful of times. The V call is TRBV6-6, the J call TRBJ2-1; 8 bases line up with TRBD1. The V and J ends lost 7 bases and 3 bases, in that order; junction bases with no gene match: 8. CDR3 length equals 15 residues. Germline CDR1 MNHNY, CDR2 SVGAGI (reference sequence). The CDR3 DNA sequence: TGTGCCAGCACCGGCCAGGGGGCATTCTACAATGAGCAGTTCTTC. Protein: CASTGQGAFYNEQFF.

This clonotype was seen more than once but under ten times. CDR3 residues: CASSYRGLAATDTQYF. The CDR3 DNA reads TGTGCCAGCAGTTACCGAGGACTAGCGGCCACAGATACGCAGTATTTT. V is TRBV6-2 or TRBV6-3 and J is TRBJ2-3; 10 bases line up with TRBD2. This CDR3 has 16 residues. Losses at the gene ends were 2 bases for V and 2 bases for J; bases not matched to a gene: 4. Germline CDR1 MNHEY, CDR2 SVGEGT.

This clonotype showed up many times. J is TRBJ2-7 and V is TRBV7-2, with 7 bases matching TRBD2. V was clipped by 4 bases and J by 4 bases; unmatched bases: 10. The V gene's germline CDR1 is SGHTA and CDR2 FQGNSA. CDR3 size: 15 residues. The CDR3: CASSSRAGIDYEQYF. The DNA for the CDR3 is TGTGCCAGCAGCTCCCGAGCGGGAATAGATTACGAGCAGTACTTC.

The genes are TRBV6-1 and TRBJ2-7; the match to TRBD2 covers 15 bases. J was trimmed by 7 bases and V by 5 bases; bases with no gene match: 6. Germline V CDR1 and CDR2: MNHNS, SASEGT. This CDR3 spans 15 amino acids. The CDR3 DNA follows: TGTGCCAGCAGTCCTCCGGGACTAGCGGGAGGTGAGCAGTACGTC. Protein product: CASSPPGLAGGEQYV.

J is TRBJ2-1 and V is TRBV20-1, with no clear D. The CDR3 spans 15 residues. The V gene's germline CDR1 is DFQATT and CDR2 SNEGSKA (reference sequence). Trimming pared 2 bases from V and 1 base from J, leaving 12 bases between. The CDR3 is CSARLARPSYNEQFF. CDR3 in DNA: TGCAGTGCTAGACTGGCGCGACCTTCCTACAATGAGCAGTTCTTC.

This clonotype was observed at least ten times. The chain carries TRBV7-2 and TRBJ2-1; D is unresolved. The V gene's germline CDR1 is SGHTA and CDR2 FQGNSA. The V and J ends lost 3 bases and 0 bases respectively, with 9 bases between them. This CDR3 has 15 amino acids. Here the CDR3 DNA reads TGTGCCAGCAGCTTGGGCGTCGTCTCCTACAATGAGCAGTTCTTC. It codes for CASSLGVVSYNEQFF.

In this sample, this clonotype turned up a few times. The V call is TRBV5-4, the J call TRBJ2-3; TRBD2 is a possible D gene (6 bases). The CDR3 runs to 14 residues. The ends were cut back, 1 base at V and 2 bases at J, with 8 bases in the middle. Per germline, CDR1 SGHNT and CDR2 YYREEE (reference sequence). The CDR3: CASSLRGYTDTQYF. Here the CDR3 DNA reads TGTGCCAGCAGCTTGCGGGGGTACACAGATACGCAGTATTTT.

The J gene is TRBJ1-6, the V gene TRBV18; the D is unclear. V lost 5 bases and J 0 bases, leaving 14 bases between the germline ends. Per the germline V gene, CDR1 is KGHSH and CDR2 is LQKENI. The CDR3 totals 17 residues. The CDR3 protein is CASSSDFRSSYNSPLHF. Here the CDR3 DNA reads TGTGCCAGCTCATCGGACTTTCGGAGCTCCTATAATTCACCCCTCCACTTT.

This chain joins TRBV4-1 and TRBJ2-3, with unresolved D. This CDR3 comprises 14 residues. Germline-derived CDR1 and CDR2 are MGHRA and YSYEKL. The V end lost 5 bases, the J end lost 3 bases, and 12 bases lay between the germline ends. The DNA for the CDR3 is TGCGCCAGCAGCGCAATCCAAGCTACAGATACGCAGTATTTT. Translation: CASSAIQATDTQYF.

The chain employs TRBV29-1 and TRBJ1-2, with a tentative D call TRBD1 (5 bases). From germline, CDR1 is SQVTM and CDR2 ANQGSEA. Trimming left V 4 bases short and J 1 base short, with 13 bases between. The CDR3 sequence is 14 residues long. DNA for the CDR3: TGCAGCGTTGGGGGCTTAAGTCTTAACTATGGCTACACCTTC. Residues: CSVGGLSLNYGYTF.

This clonotype was recorded a few times. This rearrangement joins TRBV12-3 or TRBV12-4 to TRBJ2-2; D gene uncertain. Trimming removed 5 bases at V and 0 bases at J, with 10 bases between. There are 15 residues in the CDR3. The CDR3: CASSATDANTGELFF. In nucleotides, the CDR3 is TGTGCCAGCAGTGCGACGGATGCGAACACCGGGGAGCTGTTTTTT.

This clonotype was detected only a few times. This chain joins TRBV7-2 and TRBJ2-5, with D unclear. The CDR3 is 15 amino acids. Germline CDR1 and CDR2: SGHTA and FQGNSA. The germline V and J ends were trimmed by 1 base and 1 base, with 10 bases remaining between them. The DNA of the CDR3 is TGTGCCAGCAGCTTAGGCAGATCTCTCCAAGAGACCCAGTACTTC. The encoded protein is CASSLGRSLQETQYF. The whole variable domain, remainder taken from reference TRBV7-2 and TRBJ2-5, is GAGVSQSPSNKVTEKGKDVELRCDPISGHTALYWYRQSLGQGLEFLIYFQGNSAPDKSGLPSDRFSAERTGGSVSTLTIQRTQQEDSAVYLCASSLGRSLQETQYFGPGTRLLVL.

In its sample, this clonotype was seen many times. This chain connects TRBV7-2 to TRBJ2-3, with unresolved D. Deletions cut 3 bases from V and 0 bases from J, with 10 bases between. CDR1 is SGHTA and CDR2 is FQGNSA in the germline V gene. CDR3 length: 15 residues. DNA for the CDR3: TGTGCCAGCAGCTTTAGCCTCCTCAGCACAGATACGCAGTATTTT. It translates to CASSFSLLSTDTQYF.

The chain couples TRBV29-1 to TRBJ2-1; 8 bases match TRBD1. Looked up from germline, CDR1 is SQVTM and CDR2 is ANQGSEA. V shed 5 bases and J 1 base; nucleotides not matched to a gene: 4. The CDR3 extends over 14 amino acids. This CDR3 is CSVRGTGSYNEQFF. The CDR3 nucleotides are TGCAGCGTTCGGGGGACAGGATCCTACAATGAGCAGTTCTTC.

This chain joins TRBV7-9 and TRBJ1-5; D may be TRBD1 (5 bases). V lost 0 bases and J lost 7, with 13 bases in between. Germline CDR1 is SEHNR and CDR2 is FQNEAQ (reference sequence). This CDR3 is 15 amino acids long. The CDR3 coding sequence is TGTGCCAGCAGCTTAGCGGGGGAGGAGGACCAGCCCCAGCATTTT. It is translated as CASSLAGEEDQPQHF. The variable domain in full, with the rest retrieved from reference TRBV7-9 and TRBJ1-5, is DTGVSQNPRHKITKRGQNVTFRCDPISEHNRLYWYRQTLGQGPEFLTYFQNEAQLEKSRLLSDRFSAERPKGSFSTLEIQRTEQGDSAMYLCASSLAGEEDQPQHFGDGTRLSIL.